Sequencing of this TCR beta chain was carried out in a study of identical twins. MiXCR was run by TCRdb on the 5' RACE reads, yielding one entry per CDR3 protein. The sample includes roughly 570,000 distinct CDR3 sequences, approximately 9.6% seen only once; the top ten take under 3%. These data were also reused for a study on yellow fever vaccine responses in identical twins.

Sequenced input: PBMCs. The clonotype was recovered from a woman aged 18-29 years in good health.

The CDR3 spells CASRQDTSSYEQYF. Here the CDR3 DNA reads TGTGCCAGCAGACAGGACACGAGCTCCTACGAGCAGTACTTC. V is TRBV6-4 and J is TRBJ2-7; possibly TRBD1 for D (5 bases). Germline assignment: CDR1 MRHNA and CDR2 SNTAGT. The CDR3 is 14 amino acids. Between the trimmed V and J ends, which lost 6 bases and 0 bases, there was a span of 12 bases.